Here is one T cell receptor (beta chain) with its context. Its antigen is unidentified. The entry originates in a study of blood T cells in healthy people across ages. For the study at large: Roughly one uniquely barcoded beta molecule per two T cells was captured. Overall study results and limits: Naive CD4+ cell counts and diversity both ran higher in long-lived than in aged donors. TCR beta diversity correlated strongly with naive T cell percentage.

Sample-barcoded 5' priming and a J-beta primer mix drove a second PCR of roughly 7 to 11 cycles. Every cDNA molecule bore a tag from a template-switch adaptor containing 12 random nucleotides. Using its own MiXCR run on the 5' RACE reads, TCRdb lists one record per CDR3 protein. In the table there are approximately 730,000 distinct CDR3 sequences, about 42% of which are singletons. Looked up from germline, CDR1 is SGDLS and CDR2 is YYNGEE. The CDR3 totals 18 residues. Losses at the gene ends were 1 base for V and 3 bases for J; bases not matched to a gene: 12. Material for sequencing was blood. The sequence derives from a woman aged 55-70 years in good health. The chain combines TRBV9 with TRBJ2-2; TRBD1 agrees at 7 bases. The CDR3 protein is CASSVRSGGLLDTGELFF. The CDR3 DNA sequence: TGTGCCAGCAGCGTAAGGTCAGGGGGTTTATTGGACACCGGGGAGCTGTTTTTT.